This T cell receptor (beta chain) was sequenced in a study of technical replicates of blood from a few donors (dated by TCRdb to about 2017). The library was generated by the immunoSEQ multiplex PCR assay. The source is immuneACCESS, and TCRdb retained only in-frame sequences with V and J called. Part of the clones is not carried over; for the studies checked, unresolved V genes explain less than half of this, and the remainder is unexplained. For this sample the table gives under 100,000 clones, of which roughly 96% were detected only once. Around 0.3% of the sample comes from the top ten. Turning to this clone: The antigen it binds to is not known. Base qualities were left out, and no much larger clone turns up one base away.

Sequencing was done on a sample of T cells isolated from PBMCs. The receptor was derived from a human donor in good health.

The CDR3: CASRQWTSGMKTQYF. The sequenced DNA is TGTGCCAGCAGACAATGGACTAGCGGGATGAAGACCCAGTACTTC. The rearrangement joined TRBV28 to TRBJ2-5; 12 nucleotides in the junction match TRBD2. Relative to germline, V is missing 6 bases and J is missing 6 bases, with 8 bases of the junction outside any gene match. From a lookup of the germline V gene, CDR1 and CDR2 are MDHEN and SYDVKM. Including cysteine and phenylalanine, the CDR3 has 15 amino acids. Only the CDR3 region is kept as DNA, spanning 45 bases read in frame from base 1.